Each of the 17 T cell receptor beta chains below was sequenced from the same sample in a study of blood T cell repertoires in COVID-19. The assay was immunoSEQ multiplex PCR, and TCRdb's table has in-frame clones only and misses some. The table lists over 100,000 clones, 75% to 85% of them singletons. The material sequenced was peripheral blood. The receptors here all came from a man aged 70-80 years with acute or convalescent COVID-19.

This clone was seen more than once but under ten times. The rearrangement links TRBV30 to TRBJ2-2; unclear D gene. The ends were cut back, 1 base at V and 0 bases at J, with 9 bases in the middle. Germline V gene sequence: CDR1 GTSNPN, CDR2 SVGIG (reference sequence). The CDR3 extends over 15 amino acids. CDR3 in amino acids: CAWSGATSNTGELFF. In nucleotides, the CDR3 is TGTGCCTGGAGTGGGGCCACCTCGAACACCGGGGAGCTGTTTTTT.

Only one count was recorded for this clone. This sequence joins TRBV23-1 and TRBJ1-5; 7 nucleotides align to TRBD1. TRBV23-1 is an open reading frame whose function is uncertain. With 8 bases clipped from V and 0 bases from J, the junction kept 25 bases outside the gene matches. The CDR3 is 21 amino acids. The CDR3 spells CASRPSFTDRVREYSNQPQHF. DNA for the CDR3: TGCGCCAGCCGCCCCTCATTTACCGACAGGGTGAGGGAATATAGCAATCAGCCCCAGCATTTT.

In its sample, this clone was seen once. The CDR3 nucleotides are TGTGCCAGCAGTCCTCGGACACCAAACAATGAGCAGTTCTTC. It codes for CASSPRTPNNEQFF. The chain combines TRBV27 with TRBJ2-1, with a weak D call TRBD1 (5 bases). V was pared by 5 bases and J by 5 bases, with 13 bases between. Germline values: CDR1 MNHEY, CDR2 SMNVEV (reference sequence). The length of the CDR3 is 14 residues.

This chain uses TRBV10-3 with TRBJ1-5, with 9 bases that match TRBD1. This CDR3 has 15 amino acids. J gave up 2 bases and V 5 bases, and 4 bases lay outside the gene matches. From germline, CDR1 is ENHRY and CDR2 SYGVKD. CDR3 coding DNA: TGTGCCATCAGTAGACAGGGGGACGGCAATCAGCCCCAGCATTTT. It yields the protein CAISRQGDGNQPQHF.

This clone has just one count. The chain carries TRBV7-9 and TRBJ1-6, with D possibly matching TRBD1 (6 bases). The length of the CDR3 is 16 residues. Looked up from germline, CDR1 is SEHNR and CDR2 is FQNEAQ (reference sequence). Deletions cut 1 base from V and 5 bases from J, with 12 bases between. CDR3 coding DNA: TGTGCCAGCAGCTTAGAGGGGGTGTTAGATAATTCACCCCTCCACTTT. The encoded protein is CASSLEGVLDNSPLHF.

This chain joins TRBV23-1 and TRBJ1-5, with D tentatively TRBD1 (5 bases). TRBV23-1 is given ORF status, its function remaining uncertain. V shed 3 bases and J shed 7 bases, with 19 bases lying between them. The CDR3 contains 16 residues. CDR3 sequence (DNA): TGCGCCAGCAGTCACAGCGCCAGGGTGTCGAGACAGCCCCAGCATTTT. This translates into CASSHSARVSRQPQHF.

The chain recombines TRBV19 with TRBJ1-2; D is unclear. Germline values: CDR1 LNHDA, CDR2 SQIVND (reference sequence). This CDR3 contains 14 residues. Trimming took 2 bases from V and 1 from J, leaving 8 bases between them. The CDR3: CASSIPTINYGYTF. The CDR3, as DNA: TGTGCCAGTAGTATACCGACAATTAACTATGGCTACACCTTC.

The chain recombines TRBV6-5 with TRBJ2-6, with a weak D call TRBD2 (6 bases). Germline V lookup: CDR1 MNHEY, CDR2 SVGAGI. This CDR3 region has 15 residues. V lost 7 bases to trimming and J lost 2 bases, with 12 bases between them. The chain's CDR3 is CASTPGGAGANVLTF. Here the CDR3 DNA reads TGTGCCAGCACTCCTGGAGGGGCTGGGGCCAACGTCCTGACTTTC.

Written as DNA, the CDR3 is TGTGCCAGCAGCAGGAGGGACCAAGAGACCCAGTACTTC. Encoded protein: CASSRRDQETQYF. The rearrangement links TRBV5-4 to TRBJ2-5; D possibly corresponds to TRBD2 (6 bases). The V gene lost 4 bases and the J gene lost 0 bases, with 7 bases spanning the gap. The CDR3 has 13 residues. The V gene's germline CDR1 is SGHNT and CDR2 YYREEE (reference sequence).

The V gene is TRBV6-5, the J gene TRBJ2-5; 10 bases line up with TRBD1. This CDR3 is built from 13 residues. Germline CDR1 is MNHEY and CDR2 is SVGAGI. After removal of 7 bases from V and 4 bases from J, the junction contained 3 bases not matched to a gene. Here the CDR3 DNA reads TGTGCCAGCACCCGGACAGGGGGAGAGACCCAGTACTTC. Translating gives CASTRTGGETQYF.

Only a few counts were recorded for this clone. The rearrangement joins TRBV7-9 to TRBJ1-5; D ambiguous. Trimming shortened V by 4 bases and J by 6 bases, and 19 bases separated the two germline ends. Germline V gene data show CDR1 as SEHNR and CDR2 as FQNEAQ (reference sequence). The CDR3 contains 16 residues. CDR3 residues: CASSSALGGFGQPQHF. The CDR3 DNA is TGTGCCAGCAGCTCAGCCCTGGGAGGGTTTGGTCAGCCCCAGCATTTT. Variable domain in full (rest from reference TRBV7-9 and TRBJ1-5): DTGVSQNPRHKITKRGQNVTFRCDPISEHNRLYWYRQTLGQGPEFLTYFQNEAQLEKSRLLSDRFSAERPKGSFSTLEIQRTEQGDSAMYLCASSSALGGFGQPQHFGDGTRLSIL.

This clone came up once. The DNA for the CDR3 is TGTGCCAGCAGCCAAGGACTTAATGAAAAACTGTTTTTT. This sequence encodes CASSQGLNEKLFF. The chain has TRBV5-5 and TRBJ1-4; no firm D call. This CDR3 contains 13 residues. V lost 4 bases, J lost 4 bases, and 8 bases lay in between. Germline loops: CDR1 SGHKS, CDR2 YYEKEE (reference sequence).

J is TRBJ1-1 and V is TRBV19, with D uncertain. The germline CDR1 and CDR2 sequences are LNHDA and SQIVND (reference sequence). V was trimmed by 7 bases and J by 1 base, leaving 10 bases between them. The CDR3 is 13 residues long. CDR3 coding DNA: TGTGCCAGTAACCACCGGGAGAACACTGAAGCTTTCTTT. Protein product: CASNHRENTEAFF.

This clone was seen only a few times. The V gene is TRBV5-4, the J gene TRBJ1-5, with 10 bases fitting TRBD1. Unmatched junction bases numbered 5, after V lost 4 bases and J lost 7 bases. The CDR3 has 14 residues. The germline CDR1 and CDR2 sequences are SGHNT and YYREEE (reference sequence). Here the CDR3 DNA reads TGTGCCAGCAGCCCCGGGGACAGGGGACAGCCCCAGCATTTT. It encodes CASSPGDRGQPQHF.

The CDR3 spells CASRLETEDSNQPQHF. The CDR3, as DNA: TGTGCAAGTCGCTTAGAGACAGAAGATAGCAATCAGCCCCAGCATTTT. This chain joins TRBV12-2 and TRBJ1-5; the D segment call TRBD1 is taken from the table without a DNA check. TRBV12-2 is classified as a pseudogene. The CDR3 contains 16 residues.

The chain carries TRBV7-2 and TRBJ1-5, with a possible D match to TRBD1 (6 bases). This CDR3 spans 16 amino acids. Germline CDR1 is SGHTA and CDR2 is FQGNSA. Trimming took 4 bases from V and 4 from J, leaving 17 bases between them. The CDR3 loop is CASSYRELRGNQPQHF. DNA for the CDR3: TGTGCCAGCAGCTACAGGGAATTGCGGGGGAATCAGCCCCAGCATTTT.

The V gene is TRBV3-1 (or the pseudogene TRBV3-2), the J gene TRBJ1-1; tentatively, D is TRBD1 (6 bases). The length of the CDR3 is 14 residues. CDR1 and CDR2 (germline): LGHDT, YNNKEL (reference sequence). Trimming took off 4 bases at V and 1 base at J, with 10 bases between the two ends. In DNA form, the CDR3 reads TGTGCCAGCAGCCCGCGGACAGAGAACACTGAAGCTTTCTTT. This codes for CASSPRTENTEAFF.